These 8 T cell receptor beta chains share one sample of origin, sequenced in a study of T cell repertoires in cytomegalovirus infection. One entry per CDR3 protein, called by TCRdb with MiXCR from the reads. This sample has under 40,000 distinct CDR3 sequences; about 50% occur once, and the top ten carry 80% to 95%. Their antigen targets remain unknown. Sequencing was performed on CD8+ T cells from cultured PBMCs, taken from culture after CMV antigen stimulation. The receptor set was obtained from a human donor in good health (CMV status not recorded). Some clones in this sample may be carry-over from other donors' samples.

The V call is TRBV11-3, the J call TRBJ2-2; D not certain. Germline lookup yields CDR1 SGHNT and CDR2 YENEEA. CDR3 length: 14 residues. V lost 5 bases and J 1 base, leaving 8 bases between the germline ends. CDR3 protein: CASSPKGNTGELFF. Written as DNA, the CDR3 is TGTGCCAGCAGCCCCAAGGGGAACACCGGGGAGCTGTTTTTT.

This chain uses TRBV15 with TRBJ1-4; D may be TRBD1 (6 bases). Germline values: CDR1 LNHNV, CDR2 YYDKDF (reference sequence). This CDR3 is built from 15 residues. Trimming pared 0 bases from V and 7 bases from J, leaving 12 bases between. The CDR3 nucleotides are TGTGCCACCAGCAGAGAAAGCAGGGGTACTGAAAAACTGTTTTTT. The encoded protein is CATSRESRGTEKLFF. The complete variable domain, with remaining parts taken from reference TRBV15 and TRBJ1-4, reads DAMVIQNPRYQVTQFGKPVTLSCSQTLNHNVMYWYQQKSSQAPKLLFHYYDKDFNNEADTPDNFQSRRPNTSFCFLDIRSPGLGDTAMYLCATSRESRGTEKLFFGSGTQLSVL.

The J gene is TRBJ1-2, the V gene TRBV7-2, with 9 positions matching TRBD1. Losses at the gene ends were 4 bases for V and 4 bases for J; bases not matched to a gene: 10. The CDR3 totals 16 residues. Germline CDR1 is SGHTA and CDR2 is FQGNSA. The CDR3 DNA reads TGTGCCAGCAGCTCCTGGACAGGGGAGTTCGGCTATGGCTACACCTTC. This translates into CASSSWTGEFGYGYTF.

With regard to this clonotype: Germline and junction disagree at one end, which may indicate a read error. This chain connects TRBV7-2 to TRBJ2-3; TRBD2 aligns across 7 bases. Germline assignment: CDR1 SGHTA and CDR2 FQGNSA. The CDR3 spans 16 residues. The CDR3 here is CATSSPSGIRTDTQYF. The CDR3 DNA follows: TGTGCCACCAGCTCCCCCAGCGGGATACGCACAGATACGCAGTATTTT.

The gene calls are TRBV18 and TRBJ1-6, with unresolved D. Germline assignment: CDR1 KGHSH and CDR2 LQKENI. The CDR3 has 19 amino acids. Trimming took 3 bases from V and 0 from J, leaving 18 bases between them. CDR3: CASSPRSYIGSSYNSPLHF. The CDR3 DNA follows: TGTGCCAGCTCACCCCGGAGTTATATCGGAAGCTCCTATAATTCACCCCTCCACTTT. The full variable domain, rest sourced from reference TRBV18 and TRBJ1-6, is NAGVMQNPRHLVRRRGQEARLRCSPMKGHSHVYWYRQLPEEGLKFMVYLQKENIIDESGMPKERFSAEFPKEGPSILRIQQVVRGDSAAYFCASSPRSYIGSSYNSPLHFGNGTRLTVT.

This clonotype has just a few counts. V usage is TRBV7-8 and J usage is TRBJ2-3, with D possibly matching TRBD1 (5 bases). This CDR3 comprises 14 residues. The V end lost 3 bases, the J end lost 2 bases, and 9 bases lay between the germline ends. Germline V lookup: CDR1 SGHVS, CDR2 FQNEAQ. CDR3 residues: CASSLGPYTDTQYF. CDR3 in DNA: TGTGCCAGCAGCTTGGGGCCCTACACAGATACGCAGTATTTT.

At least ten counts were recorded for this clonotype. The V call is TRBV7-8, the J call TRBJ1-2; D is ambiguous. CDR1 and CDR2 (germline): SGHVS, FQNEAQ. Trimming cost V 0 bases and J 1 base, with 9 bases left between them. The CDR3 has 15 amino acids. CDR3 residues: CASSLAPKINYGYTF. The CDR3 DNA follows: TGTGCCAGCAGCTTAGCGCCAAAGATTAACTATGGCTACACCTTC.

This clonotype has a count of ten or more. CDR3 DNA: TGTGCCAGCAGCGCCAGGGCAGAGGGCAACTATGGCTACACCTTC. It specifies CASSARAEGNYGYTF. The V gene is TRBV7-2, the J gene TRBJ1-2; tentative D call: TRBD1 (5 bases). Trimming stripped 5 bases from V and 2 bases from J, with 15 bases between. The germline V gene encodes CDR1 SGHTA and CDR2 FQGNSA. CDR3 length equals 15 residues.